A selection of T cell receptor beta chains follows, all from one sample in a study of regulatory T cells in long-lasting Graves disease. TCRdb re-called the multiplex PCR reads with MiXCR, one entry per CDR3 protein. The table records about half a million distinct CDR3 sequences, 9.5% to 15% of them present only once. These same data were also listed under a study on T cells in Graves' hyperthyroidism and ophthalmopathy.

The material sequenced was peripheral blood mononuclear cells (PBMCs), taken at new diagnosis, from a patient treated with antithyroid drugs. These receptors were obtained from a woman aged 25-40 years with Graves disease. Both conserved end residues are part of each CDR3. A D gene is named only where the DNA matches it firmly. Some rows mark clone size as missing; the rest say once, few, many or name a class of expanded clone.

CDR3 DNA	CDR3 protein	clone size	V gene	J gene	D gene
TGTGCCAGCAGCTTGGGAGGAGGTGGAAAGACCATATATTTT	CASSLGGGGKTIYF	.	TRBV5-6	TRBJ1-3	.
TGCAGTGCGCAGGGACAGAGAGCTTTCTTT	CSAQGQRAFF	.	TRBV20-1	TRBJ1-1	TRBD1
TGTGCCAGCAGGACCACAGGGTATCAGGCAGATACGCAGTATTTT	CASRTTGYQADTQYF	.	TRBV2	TRBJ2-3	.
TGTGCCAGCATTAAGGAAGGGGCGTTCTCTGAAGCTTTCTTT	CASIKEGAFSEAFF	.	TRBV2	TRBJ1-1	.
TGTGCCAGTAGAGGGGACAGGGATGGCTACACCTTC	CASRGDRDGYTF	many	TRBV19	TRBJ1-2	TRBD1
TGTGCCAGCAGTGGACAGGCCCTCACTAAAGCTTTCTTT	CASSGQALTKAFF	few	TRBV2	TRBJ1-1	.
TGTGCCATCAGTGCTTCTCTATTCACTGAAGCTTTCTTT	CAISASLFTEAFF	.	TRBV10-3	TRBJ1-1	.
TGTGCCAGCAGCTCATACTCCTCTGGAAACACCATATATTTT	CASSSYSSGNTIYF	many	TRBV5-6	TRBJ1-3	.
TGCGCCAGCAGCCAAGAAGGGAGGGGGAACACTGAAGCTTTCTTT	CASSQEGRGNTEAFF	many	TRBV4-3	TRBJ1-1	.
TGTGCCAGCAGCCAAAACAGTTGGGATACGCAGTATTTT	CASSQNSWDTQYF	many	TRBV4-2	TRBJ2-3	.
TGCGCCAGCGGGTGGGGACAGGTGCAAGAGACCCAGTACTTC	CASGWGQVQETQYF	.	TRBV5-1	TRBJ2-5	TRBD1
TGCGCCAGCAGCCAAGAGGCAGGAAACTCCTACGAGCAGTACTTC	CASSQEAGNSYEQYF	.	TRBV4-3	TRBJ2-7	.
TGTGCCAGCTCACCACCATCGAAAAACATTCAGTACTTC	CASSPPSKNIQYF	many	TRBV18	TRBJ2-4	.
TGCGCCAGCAGCCTTGCGGGGGGGTTATCTGGAAACACCATATATTTT	CASSLAGGLSGNTIYF	few	TRBV5-1	TRBJ1-3	.
TGTGCCAGCAGCCATGGTACAGGGGCACACTCCTACGAGCAGTACTTC	CASSHGTGAHSYEQYF	.	TRBV4-2	TRBJ2-7	TRBD1
TGTGCCAGCAGCTCTCCGGGACTAGCTATCAATGAGCAGTTCTTC	CASSSPGLAINEQFF	many	TRBV11-3	TRBJ2-1	TRBD2
TGTGCCAGCAGCCACCGTGGTAGGAATTCACCCCTCCACTTT	CASSHRGRNSPLHF	few	TRBV3-1	TRBJ1-6	.
TGTGCCAGCAGCAGAGCCGGGACTAGGAGGATCGATGAGCAGTTCTTC	CASSRAGTRRIDEQFF	few	TRBV6-4	TRBJ2-1	TRBD2
TGCAGTGCTGCGACAGGGGAGGCTGGAAACACCATATATTTT	CSAATGEAGNTIYF	.	TRBV20-1	TRBJ1-3	TRBD1
TGTGCCAGCAGTGACCCGGACAGGGGTTATGGCTACACCTTC	CASSDPDRGYGYTF	.	TRBV6-4	TRBJ1-2	TRBD1
TGCGCCAGCAGCCAAGATCCTGGAGACAATGAGCAGTTCTTC	CASSQDPGDNEQFF	.	TRBV4-1	TRBJ2-1	.
TGTGCCAGCAGTTCTCTCGCGGGAGAGGAGACCCAGTACTTC	CASSSLAGEETQYF	many	TRBV12-3/TRBV12-4	TRBJ2-5	TRBD2
TGTGCCAGCAGTTTAAGGGAGACCACCGGGGAGCTGTTTTTT	CASSLRETTGELFF	many	TRBV27	TRBJ2-2	.
TGTGCCAGCAACGGCCCCGACCGCTACGAGCAGTACTTC	CASNGPDRYEQYF	.	TRBV28	TRBJ2-7	.
TGTGCCAGCAGGGGGGGACCGGTCTGGACCCAGCATTTT	CASRGGPVWTQHF	many	TRBV2	TRBJ1-5	.
TGTGCCAGCACCCCTAGAGCATGGTGGGGCTTGGGAAACACCATATATTTT	CASTPRAWWGLGNTIYF	few	TRBV2	TRBJ1-3	.
TGTGCCAGCAGTCCACAGGGGGCGCACGCTTCACCCCTCCACTTT	CASSPQGAHASPLHF	many	TRBV2	TRBJ1-6	TRBD1
TGCAGTGCTAGAGATCACTTTGAAGCTAGCGGGACTTGGAATGAGCAGTTCTTC	CSARDHFEASGTWNEQFF	many	TRBV20-1	TRBJ2-1	TRBD2
TGCAGTGCGTTGGGGTTGGAAGCTTTCTTT	CSALGLEAFF	many	TRBV20-1	TRBJ1-1	.